This T cell receptor (beta chain) is drawn from a study of radiotherapy plus CTLA-4 blockade in lung cancer. Study results and caveats: Early blood T cell clone dynamics reportedly forecast response best, with interferon-beta. In blood, tumor-derived TCR clones expanded after radiotherapy plus ipilimumab.

Patients in the study, people with chemo-refractory metastatic non-small-cell lung cancer, received focal radiation plus ipilimumab CTLA-4 blockade. Assay: immunoSEQ multiplex PCR; the TCRdb copy retains only in-frame clones and omits some. This table has approximately 45,000 clones, almost 65% appearing once. In regard to this clone: Its antigen is unidentified.

CDR1 is SNHLY and CDR2 is FYNNEI in the germline V gene. CDR3 size: 17 residues. Unmatched junction bases numbered 15, after V lost 6 bases and J lost 2 bases. The TCR sequence derives from a human donor with non-small cell lung cancer who had a partial response to radiotherapy plus ipilimumab. V usage is TRBV2 and J usage is TRBJ1-2; 7 bases align to TRBD1. Source: peripheral blood, taken from a patient treated with radiotherapy plus ipilimumab. As DNA, the CDR3 is TGTGCCAGCAGCGAACGTGGTGGGACAGCGAGCAACTATGGCTACACCTTC. Translated, it gives CASSERGGTASNYGYTF.